This T cell receptor beta chain was documented in a study of shared clonotypes between healthy human individuals. Study observations and caveats: Sampling covered nothing but blood. Tissue TCR repertoires likely differ from those found in blood. Donor scarcity curtailed the genetic and exposure-history diversity represented herein.

It was across several immunoSEQ plates that each subset's genomic DNA was evenly split. Clones were sequenced by immunoSEQ multiplex PCR, and TCRdb holds only the in-frame ones, with some missing. The sample lists 450,000 to 500,000 clones, 75% to 85% occurring once. Details on this clone: The target antigen is unknown.

Sequenced sample: PBMCs. This clonotype was sampled from a woman between 40 and 50 years old in good health. Some clones in this sample may be carry-over from other donors' samples.

The CDR3 spells CASSQGVSGANVLTF. In nucleotides, the CDR3 is TGCGCCAGCAGCCAAGGGGTCTCTGGGGCCAACGTCCTGACTTTC. The rearrangement links TRBV4-3 to TRBJ2-6; D is ambiguous. The CDR3 consists of 15 residues. Germline CDR1 LGHNA, CDR2 YSLEER. Trimming removed 1 base at V and 0 bases at J, with 4 bases between.